The entry below gives a single T cell receptor beta chain sequence along with its context. The antigen is unknown. V dropped 3 bases and J dropped 5 bases, with 20 bases sitting between them. The CDR3 has 16 amino acids. Germline lookup yields CDR1 SGDLS and CDR2 YYNGEE. This entry is derived from a study of cytomegalovirus exposure and HLA in healthy donors. The overall study: A previous analysis identified approximately 110 million unique TCR beta sequences derived from approximately 190 million T cells. The study, taken as a whole, reports: Trimming of TCR beta V- and J-genes showed a link, identified in a later analysis, to a missense DCLRE1C variant. Immune exposure information available was restricted to CMV serostatus. Reportedly, cytomegalovirus status was diagnosed with high sensitivity and specificity.

A multiplex PCR was run with 60 Vbeta primers and 13 Jbeta primers. Profiling relied on immunoSEQ multiplex PCR, and the TCRdb table lists in-frame clones only, not all of them. Its table records 70,000 to 90,000 clones. The sequencing sample was made of PBMCs. This TCR was sampled from a man younger than 35 in good health and CMV-seropositive. The chain employs TRBV9 and TRBJ2-5; perhaps TRBD1 as D (6 bases). The CDR3 nucleotides read TGTGCCAGCAGCGAGGGATTGGGACAACCGGGGGAGACCCAGTACTTC. Protein product: CASSEGLGQPGETQYF. The full variable domain, rest sourced from reference TRBV9 and TRBJ2-5, is DSGVTQTPKHLITATGQRVTLRCSPRSGDLSVYWYQQSLDQGLQFLIQYYNGEERAKGNILERFSAQQFPDLHSELNLSSLELGDSALYFCASSEGLGQPGETQYFGPGTRLLVL.